This TCR beta chain was captured by sequencing in a study of T-cell reconstitution after alpha-beta-depleted transplantation in children (dated by TCRdb to the mid-2010s). Concerning the study at large: Using TCR repertoire profiling, the study quantitatively followed how T-cell immune reconstitution unfolded in children after TCRalphabeta/CD19-depleted allogeneic hematopoietic cell transplantation.

To prepare the library, PCR was applied. The run used an Illumina HiSeq 2500. TCR library preparation used molecular barcoding, with unique molecular identifiers applied to normalize quantification of the TCRbeta repertoire. TCRdb reworked the public reads: Q25 trimming with fastp, MiXCR clone assembly, productive beta chains retained. Entries that share a CDR3 protein sequence are merged under the most common genes and DNA. In all, the sample holds roughly 300,000 distinct CDR3 sequences, and about 10% of those were seen once. Around 10% of the sample is taken by the ten largest. In the case of this clonotype: Its antigen is unknown. No much larger clone exists at a distance of one base, and base qualities are not known.

CDR1 and CDR2, per the germline V gene, are SNHLY and FYNNEI. From cysteine to phenylalanine, the CDR3 is 12 amino acids long. Only the CDR3 portion is preserved as DNA: 36 bases, with reading frame beginning at the first base. The junction carries 6 bases between V and J, which are trimmed by 9 bases and 1 base respectively. The sequence came from a human donor who donated a stem cell graft to a child with SCID. The V gene is TRBV2 and the J gene is TRBJ2-2, with the D segment identity uncertain. The sample consisted of PBMCs from the stem cell graft donor, taken from the stem cell graft. The DNA sequence reads TGTGCCAGTCCCCGGAACACCGGGGAGCTGTTTTTT. The translation is CASPRNTGELFF.